What follows is one TCR beta chain and its context. At the DNA level, this CDR3 is encoded by other sequences in the same sample as well. V lost 3 bases to trimming and J lost 4 bases, with 7 bases between them. The CDR3 totals 13 residues. CDR1 and CDR2 (germline): SGHVS, FQNEAQ. This specimen comes from a study of shared clonotypes between healthy human individuals. Naive CD8 cells comprised CD45RO-negative, CCR7-positively selected cells, excluding terminally differentiated effector memory CD45RA+ cells. Only in-frame clones appear in the TCRdb table, and some are missing; sequencing was by immunoSEQ multiplex PCR. This table has some 2.1 million clones, over 85% appearing once.

The receptor was derived from a man younger than 30 in good health. The rearrangement links TRBV7-8 to TRBJ2-1; unclear D gene. Material for sequencing was naive CD8+ T cells sorted from blood. CDR3 coding DNA: TGTGCCAGCAGCTTGGGCCCTTACAATGAGCAGTTCTTC. It codes for CASSLGPYNEQFF.